These 2 T cell receptor beta chains came from one sample sequenced in a study of OX40 agonist ivuxolimab in advanced cancers. The assay was immunoSEQ multiplex PCR, and TCRdb's table has in-frame clones only and misses some. The repertoire includes about 94,000 clones, roughly 84% of them detected once, and around 0.28% sits in the top ten. Sequences were derived from CD4+ or CD8+ T cells sorted from blood, sampled in a trial of the OX40 agonist ivuxolimab. The receptors were gathered from an adult with an advanced solid tumor such as melanoma, head and neck, liver or kidney cancer.

J is TRBJ2-1 and V is TRBV5-1; 7 bases fit TRBD1. With V trimmed by 0 bases and J by 7 bases, 7 bases remained unmatched. From germline, CDR1 is SGHRS and CDR2 YFSETQ. The CDR3 spans 15 residues. The CDR3 nucleotides read TGCGCCAGCAGCTTGGACAGGGGCCCATATAATGAGCAGTTCTTC. Its translation is CASSLDRGPYNEQFF.

This chain connects TRBV30 to TRBJ1-5; TRBD1 might be the D (6 bases). CDR1 and CDR2 from the germline V gene are GTSNPN and SVGIG (reference sequence). Trimming removed 4 bases from V and 4 bases from J, with 14 bases in between. This CDR3 comprises 14 residues. In DNA form, the CDR3 reads TGTGCCTGGAACAGGGTCGGAGGTAATCAGCCCCAGCATTTT. Its translation is CAWNRVGGNQPQHF.